The TCR beta chain described here comes from a study of response to subunit inactivated influenza vaccine. Study outcomes and limitations: Each seasonal influenza vaccination recruits few new T cells, the authors suggested.

MiXCR, applied by TCRdb to the RT-PCR reads, yields one record per CDR3 protein. The data show about 310,000 distinct CDR3 sequences, with 21% seen just once and roughly 10% held by the top ten. CDR3 size: 17 residues. Germline CDR1 and CDR2: SGHDN and FVKESK. Trimming removed 5 bases from V and 4 bases from J; junction bases left unmatched: 9. Comments on this clonotype: The antigen is unknown.

This receptor was obtained from a man aged 50 to 75 who received an inactivated influenza vaccine. The specimen comprised PBMCs from blood, sampled about 19 months after vaccination. This chain connects TRBV14 to TRBJ1-6, with 9 positions matching TRBD1. CDR3 sequence reads: CASSKRTGDSYNSPLHF. In DNA form, the CDR3 reads TGTGCCAGCAGCAAAAGGACAGGGGACTCTTATAATTCACCCCTCCACTTT.